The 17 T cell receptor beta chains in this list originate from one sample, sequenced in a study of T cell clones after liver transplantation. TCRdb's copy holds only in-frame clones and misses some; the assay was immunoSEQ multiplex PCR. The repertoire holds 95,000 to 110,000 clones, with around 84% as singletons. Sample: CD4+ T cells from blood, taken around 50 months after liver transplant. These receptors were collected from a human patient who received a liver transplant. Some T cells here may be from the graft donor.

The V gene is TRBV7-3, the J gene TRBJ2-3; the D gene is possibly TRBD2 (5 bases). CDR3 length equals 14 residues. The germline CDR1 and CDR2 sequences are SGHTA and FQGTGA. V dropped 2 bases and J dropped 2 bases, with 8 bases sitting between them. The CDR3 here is CASSLPGLTDTQYF. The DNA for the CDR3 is TGTGCCAGCAGCTTACCCGGACTCACAGATACGCAGTATTTT.

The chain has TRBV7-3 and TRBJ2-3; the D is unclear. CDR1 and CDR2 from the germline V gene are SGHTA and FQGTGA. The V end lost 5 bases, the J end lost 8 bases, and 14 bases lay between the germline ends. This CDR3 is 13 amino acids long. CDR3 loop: CASSLSMASTQYF. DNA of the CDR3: TGTGCCAGCAGCCTATCCATGGCGTCTACGCAGTATTTT.

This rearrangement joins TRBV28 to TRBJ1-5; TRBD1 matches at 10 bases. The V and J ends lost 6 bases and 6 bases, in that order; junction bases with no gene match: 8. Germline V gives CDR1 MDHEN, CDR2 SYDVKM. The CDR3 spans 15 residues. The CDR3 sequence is CASRRQGARGQPQHF. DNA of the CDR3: TGTGCCAGCAGGCGACAGGGGGCGAGAGGTCAGCCCCAGCATTTT. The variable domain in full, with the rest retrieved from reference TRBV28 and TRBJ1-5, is DVKVTQSSRYLVKRTGEKVFLECVQDMDHENMFWYRQDPGLGLRLIYFSYDVKMKEKGDIPEGYSVSREKKERFSLILESASTNQTSMYLCASRRQGARGQPQHFGDGTRLSIL.

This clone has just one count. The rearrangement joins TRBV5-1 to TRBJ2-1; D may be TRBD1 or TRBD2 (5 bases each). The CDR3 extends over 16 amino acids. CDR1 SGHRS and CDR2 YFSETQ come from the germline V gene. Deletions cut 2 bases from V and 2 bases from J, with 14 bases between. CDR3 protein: CASSFDQGGPYNEQFF. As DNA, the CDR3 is TGCGCCAGCAGCTTCGATCAGGGCGGGCCCTACAATGAGCAGTTCTTC.

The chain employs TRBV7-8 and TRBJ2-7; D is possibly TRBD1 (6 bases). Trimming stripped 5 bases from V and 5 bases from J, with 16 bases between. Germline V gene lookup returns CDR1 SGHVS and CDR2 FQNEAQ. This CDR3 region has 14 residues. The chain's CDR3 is CASSRVQGSHEQYF. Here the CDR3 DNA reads TGTGCCAGCAGCCGCGTTCAGGGGAGCCACGAGCAGTACTTC.

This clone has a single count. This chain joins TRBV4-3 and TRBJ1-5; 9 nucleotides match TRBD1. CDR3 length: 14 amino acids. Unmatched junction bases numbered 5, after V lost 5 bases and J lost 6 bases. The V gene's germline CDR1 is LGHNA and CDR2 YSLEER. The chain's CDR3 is CASSSGTGIQPQHF. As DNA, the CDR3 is TGCGCCAGCAGCTCCGGGACAGGGATTCAGCCCCAGCATTTT.

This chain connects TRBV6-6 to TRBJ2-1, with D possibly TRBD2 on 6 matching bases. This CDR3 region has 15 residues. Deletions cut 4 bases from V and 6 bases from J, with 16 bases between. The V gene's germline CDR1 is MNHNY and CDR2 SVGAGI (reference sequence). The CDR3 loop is CASSWGRRGTNEQFF. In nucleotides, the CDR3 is TGTGCCAGCAGTTGGGGACGACGGGGGACCAATGAGCAGTTCTTC.

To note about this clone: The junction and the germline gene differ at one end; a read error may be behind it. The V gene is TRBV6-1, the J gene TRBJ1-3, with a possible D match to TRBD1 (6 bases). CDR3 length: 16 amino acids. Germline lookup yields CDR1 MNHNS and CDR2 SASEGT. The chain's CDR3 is CASREGGAASGNTIYF. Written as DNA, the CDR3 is TGTGCCAGCAGGGAAGGGGGGGCCGCATCTGGAAACACCATATATTTT.

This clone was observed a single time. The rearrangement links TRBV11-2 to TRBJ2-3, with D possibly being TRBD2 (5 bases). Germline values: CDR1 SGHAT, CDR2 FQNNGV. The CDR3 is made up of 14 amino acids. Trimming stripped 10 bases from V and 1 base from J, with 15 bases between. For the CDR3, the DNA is TGTGCCACCAAAGGGAGCGTTGGCACAGATACGCAGTATTTT. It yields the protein CATKGSVGTDTQYF.

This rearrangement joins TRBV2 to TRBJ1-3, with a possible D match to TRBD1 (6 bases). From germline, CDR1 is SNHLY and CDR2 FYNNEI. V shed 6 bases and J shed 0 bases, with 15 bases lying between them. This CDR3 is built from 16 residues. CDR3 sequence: CASREDSRASGNTIYF. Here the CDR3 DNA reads TGTGCCAGCAGGGAGGACAGCCGAGCCTCTGGAAACACCATATATTTT.

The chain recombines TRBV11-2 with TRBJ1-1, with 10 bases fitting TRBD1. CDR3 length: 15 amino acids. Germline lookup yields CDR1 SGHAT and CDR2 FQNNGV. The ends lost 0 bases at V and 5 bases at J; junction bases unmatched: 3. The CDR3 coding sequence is TGTGCCAGCAGCTTAGACCGGACAGGGGGTACTGAAGCTTTCTTT. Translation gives CASSLDRTGGTEAFF. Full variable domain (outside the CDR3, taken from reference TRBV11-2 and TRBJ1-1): EAGVAQSPRYKIIEKRQSVAFWCNPISGHATLYWYQQILGQGPKLLIQFQNNGVVDDSQLPKDRFSAERLKGVDSTLKIQPAKLEDSAVYLCASSLDRTGGTEAFFGQGTRLTVV.

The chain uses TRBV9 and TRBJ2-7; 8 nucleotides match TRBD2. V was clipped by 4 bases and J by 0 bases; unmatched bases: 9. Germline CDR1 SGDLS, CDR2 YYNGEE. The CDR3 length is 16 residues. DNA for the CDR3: TGTGCCAGCAGCAAAGACCCGGGACTAGTCTCCTACGAGCAGTACTTC. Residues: CASSKDPGLVSYEQYF.

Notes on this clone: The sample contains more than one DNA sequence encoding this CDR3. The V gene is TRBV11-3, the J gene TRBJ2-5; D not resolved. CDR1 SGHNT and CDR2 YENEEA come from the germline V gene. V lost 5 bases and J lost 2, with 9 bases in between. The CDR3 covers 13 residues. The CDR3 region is CASSPGPQETQYF. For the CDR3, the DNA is TGTGCCAGCAGCCCCGGACCTCAAGAGACCCAGTACTTC.

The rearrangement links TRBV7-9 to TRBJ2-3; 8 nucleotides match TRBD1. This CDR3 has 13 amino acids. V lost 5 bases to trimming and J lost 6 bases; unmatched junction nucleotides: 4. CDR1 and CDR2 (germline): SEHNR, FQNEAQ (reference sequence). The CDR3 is CASSKGQADTQYF. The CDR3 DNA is TGTGCCAGCAGCAAGGGACAGGCGGATACGCAGTATTTT.

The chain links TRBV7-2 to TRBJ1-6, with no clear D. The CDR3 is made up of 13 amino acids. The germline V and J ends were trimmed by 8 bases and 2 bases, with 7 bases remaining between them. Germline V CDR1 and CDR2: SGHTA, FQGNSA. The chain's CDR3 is CASGGTYNSPLHF. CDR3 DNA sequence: TGTGCCAGCGGCGGCACCTATAATTCACCCCTCCACTTT.

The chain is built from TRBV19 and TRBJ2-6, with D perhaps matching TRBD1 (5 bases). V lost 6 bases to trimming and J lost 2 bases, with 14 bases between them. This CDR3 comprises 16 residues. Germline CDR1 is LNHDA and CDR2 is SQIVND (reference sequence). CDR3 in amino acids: CASRAQGIAGANVLTF. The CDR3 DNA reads TGTGCCAGTAGGGCCCAGGGAATCGCTGGGGCCAACGTCCTGACTTTC.

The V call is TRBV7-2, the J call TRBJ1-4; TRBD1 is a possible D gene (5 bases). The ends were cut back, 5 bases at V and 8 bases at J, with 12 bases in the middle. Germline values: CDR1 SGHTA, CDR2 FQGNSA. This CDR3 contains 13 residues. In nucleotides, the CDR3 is TGTGCCAGCAGCCTTAATAGGGGCGAAAAACTGTTTTTT. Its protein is CASSLNRGEKLFF.